This T cell receptor (beta chain) was documented in a study of cytomegalovirus exposure and HLA in healthy donors. Between the trimmed V and J ends, which lost 0 bases and 5 bases, there was a span of 11 bases. Germline lookup yields CDR1 SGDLS and CDR2 YYNGEE. The CDR3 has 14 residues. The PCR was carried out with 60 Vbeta primers and 13 Jbeta primers. Here immunoSEQ multiplex PCR was the method, and the copy in TCRdb shows in-frame clones only, minus some. The table has 50,000 to 70,000 clones, 80% seen once. Sequencing was carried out using PBMCs. The origin of this receptor is a male donor in good health and CMV-seronegative. This chain joins TRBV9 and TRBJ1-2, with TRBD1 as a possible D gene (6 bases). This chain's CDR3 is CASSVEQGSYGYTF. For the CDR3, the DNA is TGTGCCAGCAGCGTAGAACAGGGTTCTTATGGCTACACCTTC.